The 28 T cell receptor beta chains listed next were all sequenced from one sample in a study of regulatory T cells in long-lasting Graves disease. Time point described: newly diagnosed GD, antithyroid drugs for less than 3 months. PBMC RNA was the source of the TCR library. The TCR beta library used iRepertoire HTBI primers with Arm-PCR amplification of CDR3. MiXCR was run by TCRdb on the multiplex PCR reads, yielding one entry per CDR3 protein. The sample lists 300,000 to 400,000 distinct CDR3 sequences, roughly 15% occurring once. The specimen comprised peripheral blood mononuclear cells (PBMCs), sampled at new diagnosis, from a patient treated with antithyroid drugs. Receptor source: a female donor with Graves disease.

Many counts were recorded for this clonotype. This chain links TRBV2 with TRBJ2-1; D not certain. CDR3 length: 14 residues. Trimming removed 2 bases from V and 0 bases from J, with 5 bases in between. CDR1 SNHLY and CDR2 FYNNEI come from the germline V gene. The CDR3 sequence is CASSETRSYNEQFF. For the CDR3, the DNA is TGTGCCAGCAGTGAAACTCGCTCCTACAATGAGCAGTTCTTC.

The V call is TRBV6-2 or TRBV6-3, the J call TRBJ2-5; 12 positions match TRBD1. The CDR3 loop spans 21 amino acids. Germline values: CDR1 MNHEY, CDR2 SVGEGT. The ends lost 2 bases at V and 3 bases at J; junction bases unmatched: 19. CDR3: CASSYVGTGGAGGTDEETQYF. CDR3 DNA: TGTGCCAGCAGTTACGTCGGGACAGGGGGCGCGGGAGGGACGGACGAAGAGACCCAGTACTTC.

The CDR3 spells CASSQDGRKGSWNTGELFF. In DNA form, the CDR3 reads TGCGCCAGCAGCCAAGATGGGAGAAAGGGGAGCTGGAACACCGGGGAGCTGTTTTTT. This chain uses TRBV4-3 with TRBJ2-2, with D perhaps being TRBD1 or TRBD2 (5 bases each). V lost 0 bases to trimming and J lost 1 base, with 18 bases between them. This CDR3 contains 19 residues. Germline assignment: CDR1 LGHNA and CDR2 YSLEER.

This clonotype has ten or more counts. The rearrangement uses TRBV2 and TRBJ2-7; D is undetermined. Trimming took 3 bases from V and 8 from J, leaving 14 bases between them. The CDR3 length is 13 residues. Germline V gene data show CDR1 as SNHLY and CDR2 as FYNNEI. CDR3 loop: CASSEMAFSKQYF. CDR3 coding DNA: TGTGCCAGCAGTGAGATGGCCTTTAGCAAGCAGTACTTC.

This clonotype was recorded many times. This sequence joins TRBV11-2 and TRBJ1-1; D not resolved. The CDR3 loop spans 11 amino acids. The V end was cut by 4 bases, the J end by 4 bases, with 4 bases between. Germline CDR1 and CDR2: SGHAT and FQNNGV. CDR3 protein: CASSSPTEAFF. The CDR3 DNA reads as TGTGCCAGCAGCTCGCCCACTGAAGCTTTCTTT.

At least ten counts were recorded for this clonotype. In nucleotides, the CDR3 is TGCAGCACCGAGAGAGGCGGGGAGCTGTTTTTT. This translates into CSTERGGELFF. The chain joins TRBV29-1 to TRBJ2-2, with D uncertain. Germline V gives CDR1 SQVTM, CDR2 ANQGSEA. The germline V and J ends were trimmed by 8 bases and 7 bases, with 11 bases remaining between them. The CDR3 extends over 11 amino acids.

This clonotype was observed a handful of times. The genes are TRBV28 and TRBJ2-7, with 7 bases lining up with TRBD1. This CDR3 spans 15 amino acids. CDR1 MDHEN and CDR2 SYDVKM come from the germline V gene. V trimming: 6 bases; J trimming: 1 base; junction bases outside the gene matches: 9. The CDR3 nucleotides are TGTGCCAGCAGCTCCAGACAGGGCTATTCCTACGAGCAGTACTTC. It yields the protein CASSSRQGYSYEQYF.

V is TRBV7-9 and J is TRBJ2-7; 10 bases are shared with TRBD2. Germline assignment: CDR1 SEHNR and CDR2 FQNEAQ (reference sequence). The CDR3 totals 18 residues. V trimming: 1 base; J trimming: 3 bases; junction bases outside the gene matches: 12. The CDR3 DNA reads as TGTGCCAGCAGCTTAGGCGGACGTACTAGCGGGACCTACTACGAGCAGTACTTC. Its translation: CASSLGGRTSGTYYEQYF.

This clonotype was recorded many times. The genes are TRBV27 and TRBJ2-7, with D perhaps matching TRBD2 (5 bases). The V gene lost 7 bases and the J gene lost 4 bases, with 14 bases spanning the gap. This CDR3 spans 13 amino acids. Germline V gives CDR1 MNHEY, CDR2 SMNVEV (reference sequence). DNA of the CDR3: TGTGCCAGCAATTACGGACTGGGATACGAGCAGTACTTC. Its translation is CASNYGLGYEQYF.

This clonotype was detected ten times or more. V gene TRBV9 combines with J gene TRBJ1-1; D ambiguous. Germline V gene data show CDR1 as SGDLS and CDR2 as YYNGEE. Trimming stripped 4 bases from V and 0 bases from J, with 10 bases between. The CDR3 runs 14 residues. CDR3 nucleotide sequence: TGTGCCAGCAGCCCCCGGTACCTGAACACTGAAGCTTTCTTT. Translated, it gives CASSPRYLNTEAFF. Together with reference TRBV9 and TRBJ1-1, the CDR3 gives the full variable domain: DSGVTQTPKHLITATGQRVTLRCSPRSGDLSVYWYQQSLDQGLQFLIQYYNGEERAKGNILERFSAQQFPDLHSELNLSSLELGDSALYFCASSPRYLNTEAFFGQGTRLTVV.

Concerning this clonotype itself: This may stem from a read error, because a much larger clone lies one nucleotide away. This chain links TRBV27 with TRBJ2-5; D possibly corresponds to TRBD1 (5 bases). This CDR3 has 14 residues. V lost 5 bases and J 0 bases, leaving 10 bases between the germline ends. Per germline, CDR1 MNHEY and CDR2 SMNVEV (reference sequence). The CDR3 DNA follows: TGTGCCAGCAGTGATAGGGGCCACCAAGAGACCCAGTACTTC. Its protein is CASSDRGHQETQYF.

This clonotype was seen many times. V and J are TRBV7-3 and TRBJ2-2, with 8 positions matching TRBD1. The V gene's germline CDR1 is SGHTA and CDR2 FQGTGA. V was clipped by 6 bases and J by 8 bases; unmatched bases: 5. This CDR3 is built from 13 residues. CDR3 region: CASRTGVAGELFF. The CDR3 DNA is TGTGCCAGCAGGACAGGGGTAGCTGGGGAGCTGTTTTTT.

Many counts were recorded for this clonotype. The V call is TRBV28, the J call TRBJ1-2; 8 bases line up with TRBD1. V lost 5 bases and J lost 7; bases outside the gene matches: 9. Germline assignment: CDR1 MDHEN and CDR2 SYDVKM. The CDR3 covers 14 residues. The CDR3 nucleotides are TGTGCCAGCAGTGCCCGGACAGGGAGAGGTGGCTACACCTTC. Amino acid sequence: CASSARTGRGGYTF.

This clonotype was found many times. This rearrangement joins TRBV7-3 to TRBJ2-2, with 9 bases fitting TRBD1. V shed 5 bases and J 6 bases; nucleotides not matched to a gene: 7. This CDR3 contains 15 residues. The germline gives CDR1 SGHTA, CDR2 FQGTGA. CDR3 region: CASSLGQGIPGELFF. The CDR3, as DNA: TGTGCCAGCAGCCTCGGACAGGGGATCCCCGGGGAGCTGTTTTTT.

This clonotype was observed many times. The chain links TRBV13 to TRBJ1-1; D not certain. Germline CDR1 PRHDT, CDR2 FYEKMQ (reference sequence). The CDR3 runs to 12 residues. V was clipped by 8 bases and J by 3 bases, with 10 bases between them. The CDR3 spells CASGPSYTEAFF. In DNA, the CDR3 is TGTGCCAGCGGCCCCAGCTACACTGAAGCTTTCTTT.

This clonotype came up a few times. The chain carries TRBV4-3 and TRBJ2-1; 11 bases are a match to TRBD1. This CDR3 is built from 15 residues. The germline gives CDR1 LGHNA, CDR2 YSLEER. V shed 4 bases, J shed 6 bases, and the junction held 5 bases outside the gene matches. In DNA form, the CDR3 reads TGCGCCAGCAGCCCCAGGACAGGGGGCTTCAATGAGCAGTTCTTC. Its translation is CASSPRTGGFNEQFF.

V is TRBV18 and J is TRBJ2-5; 7 nucleotides match TRBD2. The ends lost 3 bases at V and 1 base at J; junction bases unmatched: 5. Looked up from germline, CDR1 is KGHSH and CDR2 is LQKENI. The CDR3 extends over 15 amino acids. The CDR3 DNA reads as TGTGCCAGCTCACCGGCTAGCGGATCCCAAGAGACCCAGTACTTC. This gives the protein CASSPASGSQETQYF.

This clonotype was recorded many times. CDR3 sequence reads: CASSGSNYGYTF. In DNA form, the CDR3 reads TGCGCCAGCAGCGGGTCTAACTATGGCTACACCTTC. The rearrangement joins TRBV5-1 to TRBJ1-2; D remains unclear. The CDR3 is 12 amino acids. Germline CDR1 is SGHRS and CDR2 is YFSETQ. The V gene lost 4 bases and the J gene lost 0 bases, with 4 bases spanning the gap. The variable domain in full, completed from reference TRBV5-1 and TRBJ1-2, reads KAGVTQTPRYLIKTRGQQVTLSCSPISGHRSVSWYQQTPGQGLQFLFEYFSETQRNKGNFPGRFSGRQFSNSRSEMNVSTLELGDSALYLCASSGSNYGYTFGSGTRLTVV.

This clonotype was observed at least ten times. The V gene is TRBV27, the J gene TRBJ2-3, with 13 nucleotides matching TRBD2. The CDR3 covers 15 residues. CDR1 MNHEY and CDR2 SMNVEV come from the germline V gene (reference sequence). V shed 7 bases, J shed 6 bases, and the junction held 7 bases outside the gene matches. The CDR3 DNA sequence: TGTGCCAGCAACCTCGGGACTAGCGGGATCGATACGCAGTATTTT. It yields the protein CASNLGTSGIDTQYF.

This clonotype has more than one count but fewer than ten. This chain uses TRBV19 with TRBJ1-2, with TRBD1 matching over 9 bases. V shed 2 bases and J 8 bases; nucleotides not matched to a gene: 6. The CDR3 loop spans 14 amino acids. Germline V lookup: CDR1 LNHDA, CDR2 SQIVND (reference sequence). The CDR3 region is CASSIKGTGYGYTF. The CDR3 DNA sequence: TGTGCCAGTAGTATAAAGGGGACAGGGTACGGCTACACCTTC.

As to this clonotype: This sequence may be a read error, since a much larger clone differs from it by one base. V is TRBV4-3 and J is TRBJ2-7; 12 bases map to TRBD1. V shed 3 bases, J shed 3 bases, and the junction held 18 bases outside the gene matches. The CDR3 has 20 residues. Looked up from germline, CDR1 is LGHNA and CDR2 is YSLEER. In nucleotides, the CDR3 is TGCGCCAGCAGCCAGCGATCGGGACAGGGGGCTGGTTCCTGCCTCTACGAGCAGTACTTC. This gives the protein CASSQRSGQGAGSCLYEQYF.

This clonotype occurred many times. This rearrangement joins TRBV6-2 or TRBV6-3 to TRBJ2-3; TRBD2 matches 7 bases. The CDR3 has 16 amino acids. Trimming took 5 bases from V and 1 from J; bases not matched to a gene: 9. Looked up from germline, CDR1 is MNHEY and CDR2 is SVGEGT. CDR3 sequence reads: CASSRAGSGGTDTQYF. CDR3 coding DNA: TGTGCCAGCAGTAGGGCTGGAAGCGGGGGCACAGATACGCAGTATTTT.

A remark on this clonotype: Compared with germline, one end of the junction differs, possibly owing to a read error. V usage is TRBV28 and J usage is TRBJ1-1; D might be TRBD1 (5 bases). The CDR3 length is 14 residues. The V gene's germline CDR1 is MDHEN and CDR2 SYDVKM. CDR3 bases: TGTGCCAGCAGTTTATTCCAGGGAAACACTGTAGCTTTCTTT. It yields the protein CASSLFQGNTVAFF.

This clonotype was seen repeatedly, ten times or more. The CDR3 loop reads CSVCPSGQETQYF. CDR3 DNA sequence: TGCAGTGTTTGTCCTAGCGGCCAAGAGACCCAGTACTTC. The chain joins TRBV20-1 to TRBJ2-5; TRBD2 matches 7 bases. J gave up 1 base and V 7 bases, and 6 bases lay outside the gene matches. The CDR3 consists of 13 residues. Germline CDR1 is DFQATT and CDR2 is SNEGSKA (reference sequence).

This clonotype was counted ten times or more. J is TRBJ2-5 and V is TRBV20-1, with D possibly matching TRBD2 (6 bases). Trimming removed 0 bases from V and 4 bases from J, with 18 bases in between. From germline, CDR1 is DFQATT and CDR2 SNEGSKA (reference sequence). This CDR3 region has 16 residues. CDR3 nucleotides: TGCAGTGCTAGAGACCGGGAGAGGGCCTTCGTAGAGACCCAGTACTTC. This encodes CSARDRERAFVETQYF.

Ten or more counts support this clonotype. V usage is TRBV12-3 or TRBV12-4 and J usage is TRBJ1-5, with 8 bases aligning to TRBD1. This CDR3 has 14 residues. Germline trimming cut 6 bases from V and 2 bases from J; bases unmatched to any gene: 3. CDR3 sequence (DNA): TGTGCCAGCAGAGGACAGGGCGGCAATCAGCCCCAGCATTTT. Residues: CASRGQGGNQPQHF.

This chain uses TRBV5-1 with TRBJ1-4; a weak D match, TRBD1 (5 bases). The CDR3 consists of 14 residues. Germline assignment: CDR1 SGHRS and CDR2 YFSETQ. Between the trimmed V and J ends, which lost 6 bases and 0 bases, there was a span of 9 bases. The CDR3 DNA is TGCGCCAGCACCCGGGGGACAACTAATGAAAAACTGTTTTTT. Translating gives CASTRGTTNEKLFF.

The V call is TRBV10-2, the J call TRBJ1-1, with a weak D call TRBD1 (6 bases). This CDR3 region has 11 residues. The germline V gene has CDR1 WSHSY and CDR2 SAAADI. V was pared by 6 bases and J by 8 bases, with 10 bases between. The CDR3 protein is CASRQTGEAFF. As DNA, the CDR3 is TGCGCCAGCAGGCAGACAGGAGAAGCTTTCTTT.